This passage covers 18 T cell receptor beta chains from one sample sequenced in a study of CD8 T cells in Susac syndrome. RNA in amounts of about 0.5 to 1 ug was reverse transcribed with random hexamers. TCRdb passed the immunoSEQ multiplex PCR reads through MiXCR, listing each CDR3 protein once. Of about 210,000 distinct CDR3 sequences listed, 95% are singletons. The sequencing input was CD4+ T cells from PBMCs. These receptors came from a human donor with multiple sclerosis.

The chain employs TRBV25-1 and TRBJ2-5; D is perhaps TRBD2 (6 bases). The V end lost 6 bases, the J end lost 5 bases, and 16 bases lay between the germline ends. Per germline, CDR1 MGHDK and CDR2 SYGVNS. CDR3 size: 14 residues. This chain's CDR3 is CASSEPGAKETQYF. The CDR3 coding sequence is TGTGCCAGCAGCGAGCCGGGAGCAAAGGAGACCCAGTACTTC.

The chain has TRBV2 and TRBJ2-3, with D hard to call. The CDR3 covers 12 residues. Trimming removed 7 bases at V and 3 bases at J, with 8 bases between. CDR1 and CDR2 (germline): SNHLY, FYNNEI. The CDR3 DNA follows: TGTGCCAGCAACCGAGAGACAGATACGCAGTATTTT. This gives the protein CASNRETDTQYF.

The chain combines TRBV29-1 with TRBJ1-2; D is undetermined. The CDR3 contains 14 residues. The germline gives CDR1 SQVTM, CDR2 ANQGSEA. Trimming removed 5 bases at V and 0 bases at J, with 13 bases between. DNA for the CDR3: TGCAGCGTTCGGGCAGACCGCCCTAACTATGGCTACACCTTC. Residues: CSVRADRPNYGYTF. The variable domain in full, with the rest retrieved from reference TRBV29-1 and TRBJ1-2, is SAVISQKPSRDICQRGTSLTIQCQVDSQVTMMFWYRQQPGQSLTLIATANQGSEATYESGFVIDKFPISRPNLTFSTLTVSNMSPEDSSIYLCSVRADRPNYGYTFGSGTRLTVV.

The rearrangement links TRBV25-1 to TRBJ2-1, with D possibly matching TRBD1 (6 bases). The V gene lost 7 bases and the J gene lost 9 bases, with 10 bases spanning the gap. This CDR3 spans 11 amino acids. CDR1 MGHDK and CDR2 SYGVNS come from the germline V gene. CDR3 amino acids: CASTGTIEQFF. The CDR3, as DNA: TGTGCCAGCACGGGGACAATTGAGCAGTTCTTC.

This chain uses TRBV6-5 with TRBJ1-2; the match to TRBD1 covers 7 bases. The V gene's germline CDR1 is MNHEY and CDR2 SVGAGI. This CDR3 region has 14 residues. Trimming removed 6 bases from V and 4 bases from J; junction bases left unmatched: 8. For the CDR3, the DNA is TGTGCCAGCAGCGGACAGGTTGGGTCCTATGGCTACACCTTC. Protein: CASSGQVGSYGYTF.

The chain combines TRBV20-1 with TRBJ1-2, with D perhaps TRBD1 (5 bases). V lost 6 bases and J lost 1, with 18 bases in between. The CDR3 totals 15 residues. Germline CDR1 DFQATT, CDR2 SNEGSKA (reference sequence). The CDR3 protein is CSATGLFHSNYGYTF. DNA for the CDR3: TGCAGTGCCACGGGACTGTTTCACAGTAACTATGGCTACACCTTC.

The V call is TRBV6-5, the J call TRBJ2-3; TRBD2 aligns across 9 bases. V lost 0 bases to trimming and J lost 6 bases; unmatched junction nucleotides: 10. The germline V gene has CDR1 MNHEY and CDR2 SVGAGI. This CDR3 has 17 amino acids. The CDR3, as DNA: TGTGCCAGCAGTTACTCGACCCTAGCGGGGCCCGGGGATACGCAGTATTTT. It encodes CASSYSTLAGPGDTQYF.

The chain links TRBV18 to TRBJ2-7, with a weak D call TRBD1 (6 bases). The CDR3 is 14 residues long. The V and J ends lost 4 bases and 6 bases respectively, with 16 bases between them. Germline lookup yields CDR1 KGHSH and CDR2 LQKENI. CDR3 protein: CASSQPRRGAEQYF. The CDR3 DNA reads TGTGCCAGCTCACAGCCCCGCAGGGGTGCCGAGCAGTACTTC.

The V and J genes are TRBV29-1 and TRBJ1-1; D is perhaps TRBD1 (6 bases). The CDR3 is 14 amino acids. CDR1 is SQVTM, CDR2 ANQGSEA, per germline. Trimming removed 5 bases at V and 2 bases at J, with 15 bases between. CDR3 in amino acids: CSVSDSPFNTEAFF. In DNA form, the CDR3 reads TGCAGCGTTTCGGACAGCCCCTTCAACACTGAAGCTTTCTTT.

The gene calls are TRBV6-4 and TRBJ2-3; 9 positions agree with TRBD2. J was trimmed by 6 bases and V by 6 bases; bases with no gene match: 13. CDR3 length: 16 amino acids. Germline V CDR1 and CDR2: MRHNA, SNTAGT. The CDR3 DNA follows: TGTGCCAGCAGACTAGCGGGCCACCGCATGGGGGATACGCAGTATTTT. Translation: CASRLAGHRMGDTQYF.

This chain joins TRBV29-1 and TRBJ1-1; D remains unclear. The V gene lost 6 bases and the J gene lost 2 bases, with 10 bases spanning the gap. Germline V CDR1 and CDR2: SQVTM, ANQGSEA. The CDR3 spans 12 residues. The DNA of the CDR3 is TGCAGCGTGCATATGCTTAACACTGAAGCTTTCTTT. Protein sequence: CSVHMLNTEAFF.

This chain links TRBV6-5 with TRBJ2-3; the D is unclear. Germline V CDR1 and CDR2: MNHEY, SVGAGI. Trimming removed 6 bases at V and 1 base at J, with 11 bases between. The CDR3 sequence is 14 residues long. The CDR3 region has the DNA TGTGCCAGCAGACCCGCTAGGGGCACAGATACGCAGTATTTT. This codes for CASRPARGTDTQYF.

The gene calls are TRBV20-1 and TRBJ1-5; 7 bases match TRBD1. V gave up 3 bases and J gave up 4 bases; unmatched junction bases: 15. Germline assignment: CDR1 DFQATT and CDR2 SNEGSKA (reference sequence). CDR3 size: 17 residues. The CDR3 sequence: CSARRRGTEVWNQPQHF. In nucleotides, the CDR3 is TGCAGTGCTAGGCGAAGGGGGACAGAAGTCTGGAATCAGCCCCAGCATTTT.

This sequence joins TRBV20-1 and TRBJ1-6; D is perhaps TRBD1 (5 bases). Deletions cut 0 bases from V and 9 bases from J, with 18 bases between. Germline CDR1 reads DFQATT; CDR2 reads SNEGSKA (reference sequence). The CDR3 length is 16 residues. DNA of the CDR3: TGCAGTGCTAGAGACGACCGGAACAGGAGGGCTTCACCCCTCCACTTT. Translating gives CSARDDRNRRASPLHF.

V gene TRBV29-1 combines with J gene TRBJ1-1, with a tentative D call TRBD1 (5 bases). Germline loops: CDR1 SQVTM, CDR2 ANQGSEA. Trimming pared 4 bases from V and 5 bases from J, leaving 11 bases between. The CDR3 contains 12 residues. CDR3 sequence reads: CSVAQVGTEAFF. In nucleotides, the CDR3 is TGCAGCGTTGCACAGGTTGGAACTGAAGCTTTCTTT.

The chain joins TRBV29-1 to TRBJ2-3, with D unresolved. Per germline, CDR1 SQVTM and CDR2 ANQGSEA. V shed 3 bases and J shed 5 bases, with 6 bases lying between them. The CDR3 runs 11 residues. CDR3 sequence (DNA): TGCAGCGTTGACGTCAGAGATACGCAGTATTTT. Encoded protein: CSVDVRDTQYF.

The chain has TRBV29-1 and TRBJ2-5; perhaps D is TRBD1 or TRBD2 (5 bases each). The CDR3 has 12 amino acids. Germline CDR1 reads SQVTM; CDR2 reads ANQGSEA. The V and J ends lost 5 bases and 1 base respectively, with 8 bases between them. CDR3 nucleotides: TGCAGCGTTCGGGACGGCCAAGAGACCCAGTACTTC. It codes for CSVRDGQETQYF.

V gene TRBV3-1 combines with J gene TRBJ2-5; D is perhaps TRBD2 (5 bases). Trimming took 1 base from V and 2 from J, leaving 8 bases between them. The germline CDR1 and CDR2 sequences are LGHDT and YNNKEL (reference sequence). CDR3 length equals 14 residues. The DNA of the CDR3 is TGTGCCAGCAGCCAAGCCGGGGAGCAAGAGACCCAGTACTTC. Translated: CASSQAGEQETQYF.